The 22 T cell receptor beta chains in this list originate from one sample, sequenced in a study of shared clonotypes between healthy human individuals. Measured with immunoSEQ multiplex PCR; TCRdb has only the in-frame clones, and not every one. The table lists approximately 320,000 clones, approximately 79% of them singletons. Sequencing was carried out using memory CD4+ T cells sorted from blood. As to subset: CD45RA-negative fraction. These receptors were taken from a man younger than 45 in good health.

The CDR3 loop is CASRQGEAKNIQYF. The DNA for the CDR3 is TGTGCCAGCCGGCAGGGGGAAGCCAAAAACATTCAGTACTTC. This chain joins TRBV2 and TRBJ2-4, with 7 nucleotides matching TRBD1. The junction had 4 bases not matched to a gene; V was cut back by 8 bases and J by 0 bases. Germline V gene sequence: CDR1 SNHLY, CDR2 FYNNEI. The CDR3 runs to 14 residues.

About this clone itself: A junction boundary mismatches the germline segment, possibly from a read error. The J gene is TRBJ2-5, the V gene TRBV29-1; TRBD2 matches at 8 bases. The germline gives CDR1 SQVTM, CDR2 ANQGSEA. This CDR3 has 12 amino acids. CDR3 amino acids: CSVASGREAQYF. The DNA for the CDR3 is TGCAGCGTAGCCAGCGGGAGAGAGGCCCAGTACTTC.

There are many counts of this clone. The same CDR3 can be traced to other DNA sequences in this sample. The rearrangement uses TRBV5-1 and TRBJ1-1, with 12 bases lining up with TRBD1. The CDR3 has 16 residues. V lost 4 bases, J lost 4 bases, and 8 bases stayed unmatched. Germline assignment: CDR1 SGHRS and CDR2 YFSETQ. CDR3 nucleotide sequence: TGCGCCAGCAGCCCAGGGACAGGGGGCGCCGGCACTGAAGCTTTCTTT. This encodes CASSPGTGGAGTEAFF.

The genes are TRBV19 and TRBJ2-7; the match to TRBD2 covers 13 bases. The ends lost 5 bases at V and 6 bases at J; junction bases unmatched: 4. CDR1 and CDR2 (germline): LNHDA, SQIVND (reference sequence). The CDR3 is made up of 14 amino acids. CDR3 protein: CASSGLAGAVEQYF. CDR3 sequence (DNA): TGTGCCAGTAGTGGACTAGCGGGAGCTGTCGAGCAGTACTTC. The full variable domain, with the rest looked up from reference TRBV19 and TRBJ2-7, is DGGITQSPKYLFRKEGQNVTLSCEQNLNHDAMYWYRQDPGQGLRLIYYSQIVNDFQKGDIAEGYSVSREKKESFPLTVTSAQKNPTAFYLCASSGLAGAVEQYFGPGTRLTVT.

The rearrangement links TRBV15 to TRBJ2-7; a weak D match, TRBD2 (6 bases). V dropped 4 bases and J dropped 1 base, with 14 bases sitting between them. The CDR3 loop spans 15 amino acids. Germline V gene data show CDR1 as LNHNV and CDR2 as YYDKDF (reference sequence). The CDR3 DNA sequence: TGTGCCACCAGCAATACGGAGGGAAAGTCCTACGAGCAGTACTTC. Protein: CATSNTEGKSYEQYF.

A note on this clone: The same CDR3 can be traced to other DNA sequences in this sample. This rearrangement joins TRBV29-1 to TRBJ2-5, with D possibly TRBD2 on 5 matching bases. CDR1 SQVTM and CDR2 ANQGSEA come from the germline V gene. The CDR3 sequence is 11 residues long. The V end was cut by 3 bases, the J end by 3 bases, with 5 bases between. The CDR3 region has the DNA TGCAGCGTTGAGGAGGAAGAGACCCAGTACTTC. It encodes CSVEEEETQYF.

The CDR3 nucleotides are TGCGCCAGCAGCCAAGATGGGGCAGGAATACTATATGGCTACACCTTC. Its protein is CASSQDGAGILYGYTF. The chain uses TRBV4-1 and TRBJ1-2; weak D call: TRBD1 (5 bases). The CDR3 extends over 16 amino acids. Germline loops: CDR1 MGHRA, CDR2 YSYEKL. With 0 bases removed from V and 5 bases from J, the gap between germline ends came to 16 bases.

This rearrangement joins TRBV28 to TRBJ1-5; 8 bases map to TRBD1. V shed 3 bases, J shed 7 bases, and the junction held 14 bases outside the gene matches. This CDR3 is built from 17 residues. Looked up from germline, CDR1 is MDHEN and CDR2 is SYDVKM. The CDR3 region is CASSFGGAGGAVQPQHF. CDR3 in DNA: TGTGCCAGCAGTTTCGGCGGGGCAGGGGGCGCCGTCCAGCCCCAGCATTTT.

The genes are TRBV10-2 and TRBJ1-2, with TRBD1 as a possible D gene (5 bases). The CDR3 length is 14 residues. Germline V lookup: CDR1 WSHSY, CDR2 SAAADI. Deletions cut 0 bases from V and 7 bases from J, with 12 bases between. The CDR3 DNA follows: TGCGCCAGCAGTGAGTCGGGGCAAGCGGGTGGCTACACCTTC. It codes for CASSESGQAGGYTF.

The CDR3 region has the DNA TGTGCCACCAGCAGTTGGGGGTGGAATGAGCAGTTCTTC. Its protein is CATSSWGWNEQFF. The V call is TRBV15, the J call TRBJ2-1; the D gene could be TRBD1 or TRBD2 (5 bases each). V gave up 3 bases and J gave up 7 bases, with 10 bases separating them. The length of the CDR3 is 13 residues. Germline-derived CDR1 and CDR2 are LNHNV and YYDKDF (reference sequence).

The chain carries TRBV11-3 and TRBJ2-5, with D perhaps TRBD1 (6 bases). V lost 4 bases, J lost 4 bases, and 10 bases lay in between. Germline V gene sequence: CDR1 SGHNT, CDR2 YENEEA. This CDR3 comprises 13 residues. CDR3 protein: CASSSLGAETQYF. In nucleotides, the CDR3 is TGTGCCAGCAGCTCCTTGGGGGCAGAGACCCAGTACTTC.

This chain connects TRBV2 to TRBJ2-7; TRBD1 aligns across 8 bases. The V gene end was trimmed by 1 base and the J gene end by 3 bases; junction bases not matched to a gene: 11. The CDR3 consists of 17 residues. Germline CDR1 SNHLY, CDR2 FYNNEI. The CDR3 bases are TGTGCCAGCAGTGAAGAACGTCCCGGGACAGGAAACTACGAGCAGTACTTC. Translated: CASSEERPGTGNYEQYF.

The chain links TRBV5-1 to TRBJ2-1, with D possibly matching TRBD2 (5 bases). CDR1 and CDR2 from the germline V gene are SGHRS and YFSETQ. The V and J ends lost 0 bases and 6 bases respectively, with 16 bases between them. CDR3 length equals 16 residues. The CDR3 DNA follows: TGCGCCAGCAGCTTGGCTTTGTCCCGACGGGGCAATGAGCAGTTCTTC. It yields the protein CASSLALSRRGNEQFF.

This clone has only one observation. The chain is built from TRBV7-9 and TRBJ2-4; D is perhaps TRBD1 (6 bases). In germline, CDR1 is SEHNR, CDR2 FQNEAQ (reference sequence). There are 15 residues in the CDR3. Trimming removed 0 bases at V and 3 bases at J, with 9 bases between. DNA for the CDR3: TGTGCCAGCAGCTTAGCTGGACAGAACAAAAACATTCAGTACTTC. Protein product: CASSLAGQNKNIQYF.

This clone was seen a handful of times. The genes are TRBV4-3 and TRBJ2-7; perhaps D is TRBD1 or TRBD2 (5 bases each). Between the trimmed V and J ends, which lost 1 base and 4 bases, there was a span of 20 bases. Per germline, CDR1 LGHNA and CDR2 YSLEER. The length of the CDR3 is 17 residues. DNA of the CDR3: TGCGCCAGCAGCCAAGGCCTGACGTCGGGGCTGGAATACGAGCAGTACTTC. It encodes CASSQGLTSGLEYEQYF.

The gene calls are TRBV7-8 and TRBJ2-3, with D maybe TRBD2 (5 bases). CDR1 is SGHVS, CDR2 FQNEAQ, per germline. The CDR3 runs to 12 residues. Trimming left V 1 base short and J 7 bases short, with 6 bases between. CDR3 region: CASSLGTYTQYF. DNA for the CDR3: TGTGCCAGCAGCTTAGGGACTTATACGCAGTATTTT.

The chain combines TRBV13 with TRBJ2-3; TRBD2 is a possible D gene (5 bases). With 4 bases removed from V and 0 bases from J, the gap between germline ends came to 14 bases. CDR1 and CDR2 (germline): PRHDT, FYEKMQ (reference sequence). This CDR3 comprises 16 residues. The CDR3 protein is CASSSRLKASTDTQYF. Written as DNA, the CDR3 is TGTGCCAGCAGCTCCCGACTAAAAGCTAGCACAGATACGCAGTATTTT.

The chain carries TRBV5-6 and TRBJ2-7; no clear D gene. This CDR3 has 13 residues. Trimming pared 0 bases from V and 5 bases from J, leaving 9 bases between. Germline CDR1 SGHDT, CDR2 YYEEEE. The CDR3, as DNA: TGTGCCAGCAGCTTGGGTCCTTCCAACGAGCAGTACTTC. Protein sequence: CASSLGPSNEQYF.

The chain combines TRBV14 with TRBJ2-1, with 7 bases aligning to TRBD1. V shed 4 bases, J shed 10 bases, and the junction held 7 bases outside the gene matches. The CDR3 loop spans 13 amino acids. Looked up from germline, CDR1 is SGHDN and CDR2 is FVKESK. CDR3 loop: CASSPTGAREQFF. The CDR3 DNA sequence: TGTGCCAGCAGCCCAACAGGGGCAAGAGAGCAGTTCTTC.

The chain is built from TRBV19 and TRBJ1-2, with 7 bases fitting TRBD1. The junction had 7 bases not matched to a gene; V was cut back by 6 bases and J by 0 bases. CDR3 length equals 15 residues. Germline V gives CDR1 LNHDA, CDR2 SQIVND (reference sequence). In DNA, the CDR3 is TGTGCCAGTAGCCCCGGGACAGCATCTAACTATGGCTACACCTTC. Protein product: CASSPGTASNYGYTF.

The V call is TRBV5-1, the J call TRBJ2-5; D may correspond to TRBD1 or TRBD2 (6 bases each). Germline values: CDR1 SGHRS, CDR2 YFSETQ. V was pared by 0 bases and J by 5 bases, with 17 bases between. The CDR3 is 16 amino acids. CDR3 DNA: TGCGCCAGCAGCTTGGGCCCCGGGGGCAAGGTGGAGACCCAGTACTTC. Protein product: CASSLGPGGKVETQYF.

This clone was found once. This chain connects TRBV10-1 to TRBJ2-2, with TRBD1 matching over 9 bases. V shed 4 bases, J shed 6 bases, and the junction held 3 bases outside the gene matches. Germline loops: CDR1 WNHNN, CDR2 SYGVQD (reference sequence). The CDR3 length is 14 residues. CDR3 nucleotide sequence: TGCGCCAGCAGTGGATGGACAGGGGCCGGGGAGCTGTTTTTT. Residues: CASSGWTGAGELFF.